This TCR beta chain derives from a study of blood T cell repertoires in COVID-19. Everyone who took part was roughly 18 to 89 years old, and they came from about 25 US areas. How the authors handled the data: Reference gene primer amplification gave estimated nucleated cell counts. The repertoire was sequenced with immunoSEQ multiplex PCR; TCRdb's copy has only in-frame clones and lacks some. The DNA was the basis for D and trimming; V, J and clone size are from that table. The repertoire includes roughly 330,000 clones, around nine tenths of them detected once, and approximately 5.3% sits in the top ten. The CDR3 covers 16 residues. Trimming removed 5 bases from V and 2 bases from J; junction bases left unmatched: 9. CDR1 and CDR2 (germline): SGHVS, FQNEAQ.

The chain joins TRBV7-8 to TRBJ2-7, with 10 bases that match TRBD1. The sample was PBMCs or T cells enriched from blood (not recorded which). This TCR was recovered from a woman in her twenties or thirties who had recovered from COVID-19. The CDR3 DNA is TGTGCCAGCAGCCCACAGGGCGGGACAGGGGCCTACGAGCAGTACTTC. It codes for CASSPQGGTGAYEQYF.